The source of this T cell receptor (beta chain) is a study of blood T cell repertoires in COVID-19. As for the study in general: The United States, Italy and Spain supplied acute and convalescent COVID-19 samples. Sample material is recorded as cDNA or gDNA derived from T cells, B-cell-depleted T cells, or PBMCs.

Original data processing: From reference gene primer amplification, estimates of nucleated cell counts were derived. Assay: immunoSEQ multiplex PCR; the TCRdb copy retains only in-frame clones and omits some. For V, J and clone size, that table is used; D and trimming come from the DNA. The table lists over 25,000 clones, under 90% of them singletons, with about 42% in the top ten. Unmatched junction bases numbered 7, after V lost 7 bases and J lost 8 bases. The CDR3 totals 12 residues. Germline V lookup: CDR1 SNHLY, CDR2 FYNNEI. The rearrangement links TRBV2 to TRBJ1-2, with 7 bases that match TRBD1. Sequencing was done on a sample of peripheral blood. The TCR comes from a woman aged 80 or older with acute or convalescent COVID-19. Written as DNA, the CDR3 is TGTGCCAGCACCTACAGGGGATTGGGCTACACCTTC. It codes for CASTYRGLGYTF.